This T cell receptor beta chain was documented in a study of blood T cell repertoires in COVID-19. The overall study: The study drew acute and convalescent COVID-19 samples from the United States, Italy and Spain.

Under the authors' procedure: Counts of nucleated cells, estimated from reference gene primer amplification, were obtained. Profiling relied on immunoSEQ multiplex PCR, and the TCRdb table lists in-frame clones only, not all of them. Clonal size and the V and J genes are those of that table, whereas D and trimming came from the DNA. Here the sample spans a few hundred thousand clones, around 92% being singletons. This CDR3 spans 14 amino acids. Germline V gives CDR1 LNHDA, CDR2 SQIVND (reference sequence). The V gene end was trimmed by 4 bases and the J gene end by 7 bases; junction bases not matched to a gene: 7.

The TCR originated in a woman in her 30s with COVID-19, enrolled during active disease. This chain links TRBV19 with TRBJ1-5; 7 positions match TRBD1. Input material: peripheral blood. The DNA for the CDR3 is TGTGCCAGTAGTAAACAGGGGCGTAAACAGCCCCAGCATTTT. As protein: CASSKQGRKQPQHF.